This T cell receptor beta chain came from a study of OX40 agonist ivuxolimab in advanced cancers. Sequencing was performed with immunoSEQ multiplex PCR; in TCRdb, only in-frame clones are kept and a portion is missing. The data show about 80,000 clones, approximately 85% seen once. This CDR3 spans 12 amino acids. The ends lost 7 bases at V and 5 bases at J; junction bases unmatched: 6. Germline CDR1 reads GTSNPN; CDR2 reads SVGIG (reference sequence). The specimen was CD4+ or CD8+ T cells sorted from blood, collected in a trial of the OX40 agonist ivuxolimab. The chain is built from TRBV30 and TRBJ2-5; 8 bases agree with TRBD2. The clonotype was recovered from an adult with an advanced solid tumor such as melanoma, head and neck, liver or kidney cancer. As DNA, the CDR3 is TGTGCCTCGCGGGGGGCGGTCGAGACCCAGTACTTC. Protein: CASRGAVETQYF.